Listed below are T cell receptor beta chains from one sample, sequenced in a study of CD4+ T cells in melanoma. Sequencing was performed with immunoSEQ multiplex PCR; in TCRdb, only in-frame clones are kept and a portion is missing. The table shows some 10,000 clones, with about two thirds occurring only once. Sequenced material: cells from a culture (not recorded whether cultured in vitro). Every receptor here comes from a human donor with melanoma. Both conserved end residues are part of each CDR3. The order of the fields is D gene, clone size, V gene, J gene, CDR3 DNA, CDR3 protein. The D gene is left open where the match is weak. Some rows mark clone size as missing; the rest say once, few, many or name a class of expanded clone.

NA	NA	TRBV7-2	TRBJ1-1	TGTGCCAGCAGCTTAGTTCTGGGTAAGGGGGTATCGAACACTGAAGCTTTCTTT	CASSLVLGKGVSNTEAFF
NA	NA	TRBV19	TRBJ1-5	TGTGCCAGTAGCCCAGGGTCGTATCAGCCCCAGCATTTT	CASSPGSYQPQHF
NA	NA	TRBV19	TRBJ2-2	TGTGCCACCCGCGGACTTGGAGGAACCGGGGAGCTGTTTTTT	CATRGLGGTGELFF
NA	NA	TRBV7-6	TRBJ2-5	TGTGCCAGCAGCTTAGGACTCCAAGAGACCCAGTACTTC	CASSLGLQETQYF
NA	NA	TRBV5-4	TRBJ1-3	TGTGCCAGCAGCTTGACGCGGGGGGCCACCTCTGGAAACACCATATATTTT	CASSLTRGATSGNTIYF
TRBD1	NA	TRBV5-4	TRBJ2-3	TGTGCCAGCAGCTTGGACCGGGACAGGGGTGATACGCAGTATTTT	CASSLDRDRGDTQYF
NA	NA	TRBV5-1	TRBJ2-2	TGCGCCAGCAGCTCCAGGGGGGAGCTGTTTTTT	CASSSRGELFF
NA	NA	TRBV6-1	TRBJ2-3	TGTGCCAGCAGTGAACCGGGGGGCCGGCCAGATACGCAGTATTTT	CASSEPGGRPDTQYF
NA	NA	TRBV6-5	TRBJ1-4	TGTGCCAGCAGATCCGGGGGGTCTGGTAATGAAAAACTGTTTTTT	CASRSGGSGNEKLFF
NA	NA	TRBV25-1	TRBJ1-2	TGTGCCAGCAGTGGAGACCGGCGGGTTTCGAGCTATGGCTACACCTTC	CASSGDRRVSSYGYTF
TRBD1	NA	TRBV10-2	TRBJ1-6	TGCGCCAGCAGTGGGACAGGGGGTAGTTCACCCCTCCACTTT	CASSGTGGSSPLHF
NA	NA	TRBV6-5	TRBJ2-3	TGTGCCAGCAGTTACCAAGGGGGAACCGGCACAGATACGCAGTATTTT	CASSYQGGTGTDTQYF
NA	NA	TRBV5-4	TRBJ2-1	TGTGCCAGCAGCCACCGGACTGGGCCACTGGGCTACAATGAGCAGTTCTTC	CASSHRTGPLGYNEQFF
NA	NA	TRBV18	TRBJ1-3	TGTGCCAGCTCACCGGGGGTTATCCTCTCTGGAAACACCATATATTTT	CASSPGVILSGNTIYF
TRBD1	NA	TRBV18	TRBJ2-2	TGTGCCAGCTCACCACAGCCGGGACAGGGGGCCGGGGAGCTGTTTTTT	CASSPQPGQGAGELFF
NA	NA	TRBV14	TRBJ1-1	TGTGCCAGCAGCCAAGGTTGGGGTGCGAACACTGAAGCTTTCTTT	CASSQGWGANTEAFF
NA	few	TRBV11-3	TRBJ2-2	TGTGCCAGCAGCTTATACACCGGGGAGCTGTTTTTT	CASSLYTGELFF
NA	NA	TRBV6-1	TRBJ2-2	TGTGCCAGCAGTACCGGGACCAGCTACCCCGGGGAGCTGTTTTTT	CASSTGTSYPGELFF
NA	once	TRBV6-5	TRBJ1-4	TGTGCCAGCAGCCCCCGGGAGGGGAGCAATGAAAAACTGTTTTTT	CASSPREGSNEKLFF
TRBD1	NA	TRBV30	TRBJ2-2	TGTGCCTTGGACAGGGCGAACACCGGGGAGCTGTTTTTT	CALDRANTGELFF
TRBD1	few	TRBV2	TRBJ2-2	TGTGCCAGCATATCAGGACAGGGGGCCCTCGGGGAGCTGTTTTTT	CASISGQGALGELFF
NA	NA	TRBV10-3	TRBJ2-3	TGTGCCATCAGTGAGCCTATCTCCATGGATAACTCAGATACGCAGTATTTT	CAISEPISMDNSDTQYF
TRBD1	few	TRBV5-1	TRBJ2-7	TGCGCCAGCAGCTGGGCTCCGGGACAGGGGGCCTACGAGCAGTACTTC	CASSWAPGQGAYEQYF
NA	NA	TRBV5-6	TRBJ1-4	TGTGCCAGCAGCCGGTATGGGGCCGCTTCGGCGACTAATGAAAAACTGTTTTTT	CASSRYGAASATNEKLFF
NA	NA	TRBV7-6	TRBJ1-1	TGTGCCAGCAGCTCGGGACAGAACACTGAAGCTTTCTTT	CASSSGQNTEAFF
TRBD2	NA	TRBV2	TRBJ2-1	TGTGCCAGCAGTGAAGCAAGGACTAGCGGGGGGTTCAATGAGCAGTTCTTC	CASSEARTSGGFNEQFF
NA	NA	TRBV4-1	TRBJ1-1	TGCGCCAGCAGCCAAGATCTGGCGGGGGAAGCTTTCTTT	CASSQDLAGEAFF
NA	NA	TRBV21-1	TRBJ1-3	TGTGCCAGCACAAGACAGGGTTTCAAGCTTGGAAACACCATATATTTT	CASTRQGFKLGNTIYF
TRBD2	NA	TRBV10-1	TRBJ2-5	TGCGCCAGCAGTCCTTGGACTAGCGGGGGACAAGAGACCCAGTACTTC	CASSPWTSGGQETQYF
NA	once	TRBV6-1	TRBJ2-6	TGTGCCAGCAGGTTCCCTGGGGCCAACGTCCTGACTTTC	CASRFPGANVLTF
NA	NA	TRBV4-1	TRBJ1-1	TGCGCCAGCAGCCAGGGGGGACGGTCTGGGGCTTTCTTT	CASSQGGRSGAFF
TRBD1	NA	TRBV7-9	TRBJ1-6	TGTGCCAGCAGCTTAGGGACAGGGGCGAGGAATTCACCCCTCCACTTT	CASSLGTGARNSPLHF
NA	NA	TRBV13	TRBJ1-3	TGTGCCAGCACCCAGCGACCCGTCGGGTCTGGAAACACCATATATTTT	CASTQRPVGSGNTIYF
NA	NA	TRBV6-5	TRBJ1-2	TGTGCCAGCAGCCCTAGTAACTATGGCTACACCTTC	CASSPSNYGYTF
TRBD2	few	TRBV2	TRBJ2-3	TGTGCCAGCAGTCAAACCACACTAGCGGGGGTCACAGATACGCAGTATTTT	CASSQTTLAGVTDTQYF